This TCR beta chain was documented in a study of PD-1 blockade in classical Hodgkin lymphoma. Study-wide findings and caveats: Repertoire differences have undefined causes, possibly disease activity or prior therapy. Some patients began nivolumab under 1 year after ASCT. These patients were excluded from later analyses. Unlike CD8+ TCR diversity, which did not rise significantly by C4D1, CD4+ TCR diversity did.

V lost 2 bases and J lost 3; bases outside the gene matches: 1. The CDR3 is 14 amino acids. Germline CDR1 is SGHTA and CDR2 is FQGNSA. Brentuximab vedotin exposure varied among the patients, all of whom had relapsed after autologous stem cell transplantation. Libraries were prepared by immunoSEQ multiplex PCR; TCRdb keeps only in-frame clonotypes and omits some of them. The table shows about 24,000 clones, with about 80% occurring only once. With regard to this clone: Its matching antigen is unknown.

The sequences come from peripheral blood mononuclear cells (PBMCs), collected before the second cycle of nivolumab. This clonotype was sampled from a human donor with classical Hodgkin lymphoma. J is TRBJ1-1 and V is TRBV7-2; TRBD1 aligns across 9 bases. CDR3 region: CASSLRTGDTEAFF. The DNA of the CDR3 is TGTGCCAGCAGCTTACGGACAGGGGACACTGAAGCTTTCTTT.